The 32 T cell receptor beta chains in this list originate from one sample, sequenced in a study of T cell responses to AZD1222 COVID-19 vaccine (dated by TCRdb to the early 2020s). Library generation was performed with the immunoSEQ multiplex PCR assay. TCRdb limited this immuneACCESS table to in-frame rearrangements with V and J called. A share of clones is missing; checked studies link under half to unresolved V genes, and the rest is unexplained. In all, the sample holds roughly 160,000 clones, and roughly 90% of those were seen once. Together, the top ten hold about 4.5% of the sample. Reading the label with the study, this specimen's time point is: about 28 days (+/-7) after the second vaccine dose. Sequencing was performed on peripheral blood, taken 28 days after the second AZD1222 dose. These TCRs come from an adult who received the AZD1222 COVID-19 vaccine.

The rearrangement uses TRBV6-5 and TRBJ2-3; D unresolved. The germline V and J ends were trimmed by 3 bases and 0 bases, with 7 bases remaining between them. CDR1 and CDR2 from the germline V gene are MNHEY and SVGAGI. This CDR3 has 14 residues. The CDR3 here is CASSYDRSTDTQYF. CDR3 bases: TGTGCCAGCAGTTATGACCGGAGCACAGATACGCAGTATTTT.

This clone was detected a few times. This chain joins TRBV6-5 and TRBJ2-1; 12 bases line up with TRBD2. Germline CDR1 is MNHEY and CDR2 is SVGAGI. The CDR3 loop spans 16 amino acids. Losses at the gene ends were 1 base for V and 4 bases for J; bases not matched to a gene: 2. The CDR3 sequence: CASSYLGTSGYNEQFF. The CDR3 bases are TGTGCCAGCAGTTACTTAGGGACTAGCGGGTACAATGAGCAGTTCTTC.

The rearrangement uses TRBV6-5 and TRBJ1-6; 8 bases agree with TRBD1. V gave up 6 bases and J gave up 10 bases; unmatched junction bases: 8. The CDR3 consists of 14 residues. Germline V CDR1 and CDR2: MNHEY, SVGAGI. The CDR3 DNA reads as TGTGCCAGCAGCCGCCAGGGGGCGATGTCACCCCTCCACTTT. It codes for CASSRQGAMSPLHF.

This clone was seen a single time. The gene calls are TRBV4-2 and TRBJ2-6, with unresolved D. V was pared by 2 bases and J by 1 base, with 21 bases between. Germline CDR1 is LGHNA and CDR2 is YNFKEQ. The CDR3 has 20 amino acids. CDR3 loop: CASSQRRIRLNRSGANVLTF. The CDR3 nucleotides read TGTGCCAGCAGCCAACGCCGAATCCGCCTTAACCGATCTGGGGCCAACGTCCTGACTTTC.

The CDR3 sequence is CASSLRAGANYGYTF. The CDR3 nucleotides read TGTGCCAGCAGCTTAAGGGCCGGGGCGAACTATGGCTACACCTTC. The V call is TRBV7-3, the J call TRBJ1-2; weak D call: TRBD1 (5 bases). V dropped 1 base and J dropped 2 bases, with 11 bases sitting between them. The CDR3 is made up of 15 amino acids. Germline CDR1 and CDR2: SGHTA and FQGTGA.

The rearrangement links TRBV5-6 to TRBJ1-2; 7 positions agree with TRBD1. Losses at the gene ends were 1 base for V and 8 bases for J; bases not matched to a gene: 17. Looked up from germline, CDR1 is SGHDT and CDR2 is YYEEEE. This CDR3 region has 17 residues. CDR3 coding DNA: TGTGCCAGCAGCTTGACGGGACAGCAAGCGTTCCCGGAGGGCTACACCTTC. This translates into CASSLTGQQAFPEGYTF.

This chain joins TRBV29-1 and TRBJ1-1; D is undetermined. The CDR3 is made up of 12 amino acids. Between the trimmed V and J ends, which lost 4 bases and 7 bases, there was a span of 13 bases. Germline V lookup: CDR1 SQVTM, CDR2 ANQGSEA. CDR3 nucleotide sequence: TGCAGCGTTGTTAGGTCACAGAGTGAAGCTTTCTTT. Protein sequence: CSVVRSQSEAFF.

The rearrangement joins TRBV7-8 to TRBJ2-2; tentatively, D is TRBD1 (5 bases). The germline CDR1 and CDR2 sequences are SGHVS and FQNEAQ. V dropped 8 bases and J dropped 3 bases, with 19 bases sitting between them. This CDR3 contains 16 residues. The CDR3 here is CASADQTAHYTGELFF. The CDR3 nucleotides are TGTGCCAGCGCCGACCAGACAGCCCACTACACCGGGGAGCTGTTTTTT.

The gene calls are TRBV5-1 and TRBJ1-3; 9 positions match TRBD1. Germline loops: CDR1 SGHRS, CDR2 YFSETQ. V gave up 4 bases and J gave up 7 bases; unmatched junction bases: 9. This CDR3 spans 15 amino acids. This CDR3 reads CASSLAGQGFNTIYF. The CDR3, as DNA: TGCGCCAGCAGCCTAGCGGGACAGGGTTTTAACACCATATATTTT.

This chain links TRBV5-1 with TRBJ2-1, with 10 bases fitting TRBD2. CDR1 is SGHRS and CDR2 is YFSETQ in the germline V gene. This CDR3 is 12 amino acids long. The V segment lost 9 bases and the J segment 6 bases; nucleotides outside the gene matches: 3. CDR3 loop: CATTSGANEQFF. The CDR3 nucleotides read TGCGCCACAACTAGCGGGGCCAATGAGCAGTTCTTC.

This clone was counted at least ten times. The J gene is TRBJ2-2, the V gene TRBV12-3 or TRBV12-4, with D possibly TRBD1 on 6 matching bases. Trimming left V 5 bases short and J 9 bases short, with 10 bases between. The CDR3 sequence is 12 residues long. CDR3 sequence reads: CASSETGRELFF. The CDR3 coding sequence is TGTGCCAGCAGTGAAACAGGGCGGGAGCTGTTTTTT.

This clone was observed once. The genes are TRBV10-3 and TRBJ1-1; D possibly corresponds to TRBD1 (5 bases). The CDR3 has 12 amino acids. Germline V lookup: CDR1 ENHRY, CDR2 SYGVKD. The V and J ends lost 2 bases and 10 bases respectively, with 11 bases between them. The CDR3: CAISEHDRGAFF. For the CDR3, the DNA is TGTGCCATCAGTGAGCATGACAGAGGAGCTTTCTTT.

The V call is TRBV27, the J call TRBJ2-1; tentatively, D is TRBD1 (5 bases). Germline lookup yields CDR1 MNHEY and CDR2 SMNVEV (reference sequence). CDR3 size: 17 residues. V shed 5 bases and J shed 2 bases, with 19 bases lying between them. CDR3 nucleotide sequence: TGTGCCAGCAGTGTTACCATAGGGGATGGGCCCTACAATGAGCAGTTCTTC. Protein: CASSVTIGDGPYNEQFF.

Comment on this clone: Relative to the germline gene, one junction end is altered; a read error may explain this. The chain recombines TRBV7-8 with TRBJ2-7; no clear D. This CDR3 has 12 amino acids. Germline V gene lookup returns CDR1 SGHVS and CDR2 FQNEAQ. The DNA for the CDR3 is TGTGCCAGCAGCTCTGTAAATCGAGAGGCATTCTTC. Its protein is CASSSVNREAFF.

J is TRBJ2-7 and V is TRBV19; 8 bases align to TRBD1. The ends lost 4 bases at V and 6 bases at J; junction bases unmatched: 14. There are 16 residues in the CDR3. CDR1 LNHDA and CDR2 SQIVND come from the germline V gene (reference sequence). The CDR3 here is CASSTSTGATRGEQYF. Written as DNA, the CDR3 is TGTGCCAGTAGTACGTCGACAGGGGCGACCCGGGGCGAGCAGTACTTC.

The genes are TRBV6-5 and TRBJ2-7; a weak D match, TRBD2 (5 bases). V was trimmed by 4 bases and J by 3 bases, leaving 13 bases between them. CDR3 length: 14 residues. Germline CDR1 MNHEY, CDR2 SVGAGI. The CDR3 reads CASSLLGWSYEQYF. DNA of the CDR3: TGTGCCAGCAGTTTACTAGGATGGAGCTACGAGCAGTACTTC.

The chain combines TRBV2 with TRBJ2-2; D unclear. The ends were cut back, 4 bases at V and 1 base at J, with 13 bases in the middle. From germline, CDR1 is SNHLY and CDR2 FYNNEI. The CDR3 has 16 residues. The CDR3 is CASSGVGIRNTGELFF. CDR3 sequence (DNA): TGTGCCAGCAGTGGCGTGGGGATACGGAACACCGGGGAGCTGTTTTTT.

The V and J genes are TRBV2 and TRBJ1-1, with 10 bases that match TRBD1. The CDR3 loop spans 15 amino acids. Germline V lookup: CDR1 SNHLY, CDR2 FYNNEI. V shed 1 base, J shed 4 bases, and the junction held 3 bases outside the gene matches. In DNA form, the CDR3 reads TGTGCCAGCAGTGAAGGGGACAGGGGACTCACTGAAGCTTTCTTT. Translated, it gives CASSEGDRGLTEAFF. Based on the CDR3 plus reference TRBV2 and TRBJ1-1, the full variable domain is EPEVTQTPSHQVTQMGQEVILRCVPISNHLYFYWYRQILGQKVEFLVSFYNNEISEKSEIFDDQFSVERPDGSNFTLKIRSTKLEDSAMYFCASSEGDRGLTEAFFGQGTRLTVV.

J is TRBJ2-4 and V is TRBV4-3, with 9 nucleotides matching TRBD1. This CDR3 region has 15 residues. CDR1 is LGHNA, CDR2 YSLEER, per germline. J gave up 4 bases and V 4 bases, and 5 bases lay outside the gene matches. The CDR3: CASSRGGQGKNIQYF. CDR3 sequence (DNA): TGCGCCAGCAGCCGGGGAGGACAGGGGAAAAACATTCAGTACTTC.

The gene calls are TRBV6-1 and TRBJ2-5; TRBD1 might be the D (6 bases). CDR1 is MNHNS and CDR2 is SASEGT in the germline V gene. Trimming took off 2 bases at V and 2 bases at J, with 12 bases between the two ends. CDR3 length: 15 amino acids. CDR3 nucleotides: TGTGCCAGCAGTGAAAGGGGGTACACTCAAGAGACCCAGTACTTC. As protein: CASSERGYTQETQYF.

The chain links TRBV9 to TRBJ2-1, with D possibly matching TRBD1 (6 bases). Germline V lookup: CDR1 SGDLS, CDR2 YYNGEE. The CDR3 is 13 amino acids. Deletions cut 3 bases from V and 6 bases from J, with 10 bases between. The CDR3 region is CASSADRLNEQFF. In DNA, the CDR3 is TGTGCCAGCAGCGCGGACAGACTCAATGAGCAGTTCTTC.

This clone was seen a handful of times. The CDR3 bases are TGCGCCAGCAGCCCCCAGGGGCTCGCCTACGAGCAGTACTTC. It encodes CASSPQGLAYEQYF. The rearrangement joins TRBV4-3 to TRBJ2-7, with D possibly matching TRBD1 (6 bases). V gave up 4 bases and J gave up 2 bases, with 12 bases separating them. The CDR3 has 14 residues. The germline V gene encodes CDR1 LGHNA and CDR2 YSLEER.

This chain joins TRBV6-6 and TRBJ1-6, with 7 nucleotides matching TRBD1. J lost 7 bases, V lost 4 bases, and 7 bases had no gene match. The length of the CDR3 is 15 residues. The germline CDR1 and CDR2 sequences are MNHNY and SVGAGI (reference sequence). As DNA, the CDR3 is TGTGCCAGCAGTTTCCATGACAGGGAAAATTCACCCCTCCACTTT. Residues: CASSFHDRENSPLHF.

The V call is TRBV18, the J call TRBJ1-4; a possible D gene is TRBD1 (5 bases). This CDR3 is built from 15 residues. Trimming stripped 2 bases from V and 5 bases from J, with 12 bases between. Germline V gene sequence: CDR1 KGHSH, CDR2 LQKENI. CDR3 sequence (DNA): TGTGCCAGCTCACCATCGGGACGCCGAAATGAAAAACTGTTTTTT. Its protein is CASSPSGRRNEKLFF.

V gene TRBV16 combines with J gene TRBJ1-6, with TRBD1 identical over 7 bases. CDR1 and CDR2 from the germline V gene are KGHSY and FQNENV. With 2 bases clipped from V and 0 bases from J, the junction kept 7 bases outside the gene matches. CDR3 length: 18 residues. Here the CDR3 reads CASSQGTVRSSYNSPLHF. CDR3 DNA: TGTGCCAGCAGCCAAGGGACAGTCAGGAGCTCCTATAATTCACCCCTCCACTTT.

This clone was counted between two and nine times. A junction end diverges from the germline sequence, so it may reflect a read error. The CDR3 sequence: CASSLAVNSEAFF. CDR3 DNA: TGTGCCAGCAGCTTGGCAGTGAACTCTGAAGCTTTCTTT. The chain is built from TRBV5-4 and TRBJ1-1; unclear D gene. From germline, CDR1 is SGHNT and CDR2 YYREEE (reference sequence). This CDR3 has 13 residues. Complete variable domain (other parts from reference TRBV5-4 and TRBJ1-1): ETGVTQSPTHLIKTRGQQVTLRCSSQSGHNTVSWYQQALGQGPQFIFQYYREEENGRGNFPPRFSGLQFPNYSSELNVNALELDDSALYLCASSLAVNSEAFFGQGTRLTVV.

The J gene is TRBJ2-2, the V gene TRBV7-9; TRBD1 agrees at 7 bases. With V trimmed by 4 bases and J by 4 bases, 3 bases remained unmatched. The CDR3 totals 14 residues. CDR1 and CDR2 (germline): SEHNR, FQNEAQ (reference sequence). CDR3: CASSSRQGTGELFF. The CDR3 nucleotides read TGTGCCAGCAGCTCCCGACAGGGCACCGGGGAGCTGTTTTTT.

The chain combines TRBV6-1 with TRBJ1-1; no clear D gene. The CDR3 is made up of 15 amino acids. Germline V gives CDR1 MNHNS, CDR2 SASEGT. Trimming removed 3 bases at V and 1 base at J, with 12 bases between. The CDR3 loop is CASSDGSVGNTEAFF. CDR3 DNA: TGTGCCAGCAGTGATGGAAGCGTTGGGAACACTGAAGCTTTCTTT.

This clone is a singleton in its sample. The chain couples TRBV5-6 to TRBJ2-1; either TRBD1 or TRBD2 may supply D (5 bases each). Germline assignment: CDR1 SGHDT and CDR2 YYEEEE. This CDR3 is 14 amino acids long. With 3 bases removed from V and 7 bases from J, the gap between germline ends came to 14 bases. The CDR3 DNA reads TGTGCCAGCAGCTCGGGGACCCTCGGAAATGAGCAGTTCTTC. It yields the protein CASSSGTLGNEQFF.

The chain recombines TRBV5-1 with TRBJ2-1; perhaps TRBD2 as D (7 bases). V was trimmed by 6 bases and J by 3 bases, leaving 13 bases between them. CDR1 and CDR2 (germline): SGHRS, YFSETQ. CDR3 length: 14 residues. The CDR3 bases are TGCGCCAGCAAGGAGGGGGGGATCTACAATGAGCAGTTCTTC. Amino acid sequence: CASKEGGIYNEQFF.

This clone was seen once. The chain is built from TRBV5-4 and TRBJ2-3, with a possible D match to TRBD1 (5 bases). The CDR3 is made up of 15 amino acids. Deletions cut 0 bases from V and 3 bases from J, with 11 bases between. Germline CDR1 SGHNT, CDR2 YYREEE (reference sequence). The DNA for the CDR3 is TGTGCCAGCAGCTTGGGCCAGGGTAGGACAGATACGCAGTATTTT. Protein sequence: CASSLGQGRTDTQYF.

This clone came up a few times. The chain links TRBV30 to TRBJ1-1; D is possibly TRBD1 (6 bases). The CDR3 extends over 14 amino acids. The germline gives CDR1 GTSNPN, CDR2 SVGIG (reference sequence). V lost 2 bases, J lost 0 bases, and 10 bases lay in between. DNA of the CDR3: TGTGCCTGGAGTATTGGGGGGCTGAACACTGAAGCTTTCTTT. Translated: CAWSIGGLNTEAFF.